A selection of T cell receptor beta chains follows, all from one sample in a study of shared clonotypes between healthy human individuals. Clones were sequenced by immunoSEQ multiplex PCR, and TCRdb holds only the in-frame ones, with some missing. The sample lists about 2.3 million clones, 92% occurring once. The sample was naive CD4+ T cells from PBMCs. The receptor source for this set is a man aged 18 to 30 in good health. Some clones in this sample may be carry-over from other donors' samples. The CDR3 runs from the conserved cysteine through the conserved F or W. A D gene is named only where the DNA matches it firmly. A row's size may be missing; if present it is once, few, many or a size class.

V	D	J	size	DNA	CDR3
TRBV5-4	TRBD2	TRBJ2-2	-	TGTGCCAGCAGCCCTCCCCGTGGCCTAGCGGGAGAGGTCGGGGAGCTGTTTTTT	CASSPPRGLAGEVGELFF
TRBV10-3	TRBD1	TRBJ2-7	-	TGTGCCATCAAGGGGACAGGGGCCTACGAGCAGTACTTC	CAIKGTGAYEQYF
TRBV7-2	-	TRBJ1-2	-	TGTGCCAGCGGGAAAGCAGACACCTTC	CASGKADTF
TRBV28	-	TRBJ2-7	-	TGTGCCAGCATCTCAGGGGGAGGGCGTTACGAGCAGTACTTC	CASISGGGRYEQYF
TRBV7-2	-	TRBJ1-5	once	TGTGCCAGCAGCTTACAGGGTCGTAATCAGCCCCAGCATTTT	CASSLQGRNQPQHF
TRBV10-3	TRBD1	TRBJ1-5	-	TGTGCCATCAGTGGACAGGGGTCCCCGAGACCCCAGCATTTT	CAISGQGSPRPQHF
TRBV18	TRBD1	TRBJ1-1	-	TGTGCCAGCTCACAAATGACAGGGGAGAACACTGAAGCTTTCTTT	CASSQMTGENTEAFF
TRBV7-6	TRBD2	TRBJ2-2	-	TGTGCCAGCAGCCCCGGGGGACTAGCTTTCACCGGGGAGCTGTTTTTT	CASSPGGLAFTGELFF
TRBV5-4	-	TRBJ1-4	-	TGTGCCAGCAGCCTAAGCGCAGCCCATGAAAAACTGTTTTTT	CASSLSAAHEKLFF
TRBV7-8	-	TRBJ2-5	once	TGTGCCAGCAGCATTCAAGAGACCCAGTACTTC	CASSIQETQYF
TRBV5-1	TRBD1	TRBJ1-5	-	TGCGCCAGCAGCCCTGGGACAGGAGATCAGCCCCAGCATTTT	CASSPGTGDQPQHF
TRBV7-2	TRBD1	TRBJ2-5	once	TGTGCCAGCAGCTTAAGGGGGCCTGACGAGACCCAGTACTTC	CASSLRGPDETQYF
TRBV29-1	-	TRBJ1-4	-	TGCAGCGTTATCGACTCCGTGGCAACTAATGAAAAACTGTTTTTT	CSVIDSVATNEKLFF
TRBV4-1	TRBD2	TRBJ2-4	-	TGCGCCAGCAGCCAACCCCGGGCGGGAGGGGGGAACATTCAGTACTTC	CASSQPRAGGGNIQYF
TRBV7-9	-	TRBJ1-1	few	TGTGCCAGCAGCTTATTCGGGGAGGGGAACACTGAAGCTTTCTTT	CASSLFGEGNTEAFF
TRBV28	-	TRBJ2-1	-	TGTGCCAGCAGGACCACTAGCCATGAGCAGTTCTTC	CASRTTSHEQFF
TRBV9	-	TRBJ2-7	-	TGTGCCAGCAGCTCCAGGCCCCAGGGGTTGGTTTCCTACGAGCAGTACTTC	CASSSRPQGLVSYEQYF
TRBV2	TRBD1	TRBJ2-7	once	TGTGCCAGCAGGAGGGACAGTCTCTACGAGCAGTACTTC	CASRRDSLYEQYF
TRBV28	-	TRBJ2-3	-	TGTGCCAGTACGATTAATATTGGCGCAGATACGCAGTATTTT	CASTINIGADTQYF
TRBV5-1	TRBD2	TRBJ2-1	-	TGCGCCAGCAGCGGACTAGCGGGAGATTCCAATGAGCAGTTCTTC	CASSGLAGDSNEQFF
TRBV7-3	-	TRBJ1-2	-	TGTGCCAGCAGCTTAACCCCACAGGGTCATGGCTACACCTTC	CASSLTPQGHGYTF